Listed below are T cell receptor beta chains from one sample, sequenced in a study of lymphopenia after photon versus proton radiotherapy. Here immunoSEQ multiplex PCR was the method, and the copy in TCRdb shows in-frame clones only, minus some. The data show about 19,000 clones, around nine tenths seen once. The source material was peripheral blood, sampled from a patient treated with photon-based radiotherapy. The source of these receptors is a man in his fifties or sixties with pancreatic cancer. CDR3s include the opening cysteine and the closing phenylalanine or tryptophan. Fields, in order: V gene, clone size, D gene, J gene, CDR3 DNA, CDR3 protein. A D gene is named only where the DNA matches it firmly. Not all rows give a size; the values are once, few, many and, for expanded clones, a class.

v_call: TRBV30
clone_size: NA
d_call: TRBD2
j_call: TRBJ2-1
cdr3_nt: TGTGCCTGGAGTCCCTCGGGGGGGTTGCAGTTCTTC
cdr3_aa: CAWSPSGGLQFF

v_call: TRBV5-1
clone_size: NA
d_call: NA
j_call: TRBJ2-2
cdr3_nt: TGCGCCAGCAGCGAGGGGACATACACCGGGGAGCTGTTTTTT
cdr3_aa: CASSEGTYTGELFF

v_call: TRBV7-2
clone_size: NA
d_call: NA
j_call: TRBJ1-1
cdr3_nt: TGTGCCAGCAGCTTCGGTATTCGGCTCACTGAAGCTTTCTTT
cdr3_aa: CASSFGIRLTEAFF

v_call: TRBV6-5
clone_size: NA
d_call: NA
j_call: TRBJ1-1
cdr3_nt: TGTGCCAGCAGTTACGGGGGACTACCTTTCTTT
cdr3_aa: CASSYGGLPFF

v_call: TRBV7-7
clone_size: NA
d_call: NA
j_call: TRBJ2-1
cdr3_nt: TGTGCCAGCAGCTCTAACTATGACAATGAGCAGTTCTTC
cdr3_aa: CASSSNYDNEQFF

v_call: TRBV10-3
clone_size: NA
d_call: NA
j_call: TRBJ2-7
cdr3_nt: TGTGCCATCAGTGTGAACTCCTGGGGTCGCTACGAGCAGTACTTC
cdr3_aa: CAISVNSWGRYEQYF

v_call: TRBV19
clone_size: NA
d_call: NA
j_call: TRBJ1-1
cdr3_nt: TGTGCCAGCCATTCCCGAGGACGGTTGAACACTGAAGCTTTCTTT
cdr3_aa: CASHSRGRLNTEAFF

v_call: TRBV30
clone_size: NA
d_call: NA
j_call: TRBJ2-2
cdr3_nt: TGTGCCGGATACAGGATGAACACCGGGGAGCTGTTTTTT
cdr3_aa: CAGYRMNTGELFF

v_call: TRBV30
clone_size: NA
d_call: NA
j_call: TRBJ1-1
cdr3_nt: TGTGCCTGGAGTGAACGGGTCCGAGCTTTCTTT
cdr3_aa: CAWSERVRAFF

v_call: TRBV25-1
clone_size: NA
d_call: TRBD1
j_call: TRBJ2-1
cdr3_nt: TGTGCCAGCAGTACTACTCGTGGGACAGGGGGGGTCAATGAGCAGTTCTTC
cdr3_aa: CASSTTRGTGGVNEQFF

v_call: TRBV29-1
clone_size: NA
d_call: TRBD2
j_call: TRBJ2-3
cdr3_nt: TGCAGCGTGGGGCGGGGCGCGGGGGAGGTAGATACGCAGTATTTT
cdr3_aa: CSVGRGAGEVDTQYF

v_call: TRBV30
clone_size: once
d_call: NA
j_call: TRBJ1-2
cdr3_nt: TGTGCCTGGGCCGGGCAGCTTAACAACTATGGCTACACCTTC
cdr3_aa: CAWAGQLNNYGYTF

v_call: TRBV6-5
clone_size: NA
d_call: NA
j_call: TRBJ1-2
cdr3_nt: TGTGCCAGCAGTCTAGGGCCAACGTATGGCTACACCTTC
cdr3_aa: CASSLGPTYGYTF

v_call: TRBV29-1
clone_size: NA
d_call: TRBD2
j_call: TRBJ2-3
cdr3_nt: TGCAGCGTTGACGGTTTATCTGGCGGGGGGGGTTTCAAGCAGTATTTT
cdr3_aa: CSVDGLSGGGGFKQYF

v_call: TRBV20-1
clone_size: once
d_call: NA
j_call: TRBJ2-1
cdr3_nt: TGCAGTGCTAGTCTGGGACCTGATCGAATCTTC
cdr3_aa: CSASLGPDRIF

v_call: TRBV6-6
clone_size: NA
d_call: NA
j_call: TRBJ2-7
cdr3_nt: TGTGCCAGCAGGAGGGAGGTCTACGAGCAGTACTTC
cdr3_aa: CASRREVYEQYF

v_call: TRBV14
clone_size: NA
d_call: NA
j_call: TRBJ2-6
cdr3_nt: TGTGCCAGCAGCCCTAGCTCTGGGGCCAACGTCCTGACTTTC
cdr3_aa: CASSPSSGANVLTF

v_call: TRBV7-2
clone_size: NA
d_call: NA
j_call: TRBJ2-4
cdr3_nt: TGTGCCAGCAGCTATTCGGGCATGGGCAAAAACATTCAGTACTTC
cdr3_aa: CASSYSGMGKNIQYF

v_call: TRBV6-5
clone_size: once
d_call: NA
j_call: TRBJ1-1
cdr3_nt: TGTGCCAGCAGCCACCCCCGGGGGTCTGAAGCTTTCTTT
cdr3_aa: CASSHPRGSEAFF

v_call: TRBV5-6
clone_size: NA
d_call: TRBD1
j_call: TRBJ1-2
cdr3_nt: TGTGCCAGCAGCTTGAGACAGGGGGCCAACTATGGCTACACCTTC
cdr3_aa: CASSLRQGANYGYTF

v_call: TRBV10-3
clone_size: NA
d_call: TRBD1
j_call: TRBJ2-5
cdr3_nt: TGTGCCATCAGGGGGACAGGGACTGGCTTGGAGACCCAGTACTTC
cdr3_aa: CAIRGTGTGLETQYF

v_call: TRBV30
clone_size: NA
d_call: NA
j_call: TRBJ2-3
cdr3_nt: TGTGCCTGGAGTCCACGGGGGCCCTTACCACGGGGAGATACGCAGTATTTT
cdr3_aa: CAWSPRGPLPRGDTQYF

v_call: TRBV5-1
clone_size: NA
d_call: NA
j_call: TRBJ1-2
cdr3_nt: TGCGCCAGCAGCTTGGCCGAAACGGGAACAGGGCTGTATGGCTACACCTTC
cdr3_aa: CASSLAETGTGLYGYTF

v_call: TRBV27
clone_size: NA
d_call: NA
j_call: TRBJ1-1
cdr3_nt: TGTGCCAGCAGTTCCCAGACAGACACTGAAGCTTTCTTT
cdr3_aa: CASSSQTDTEAFF

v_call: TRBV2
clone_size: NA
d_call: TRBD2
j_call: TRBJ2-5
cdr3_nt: TGTGCCAGCAAGAGCCGGACTAGCGGAAAAGAGACCCAGTACTTC
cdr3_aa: CASKSRTSGKETQYF

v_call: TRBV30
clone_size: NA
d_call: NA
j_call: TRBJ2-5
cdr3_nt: TGTGCCTCCTACCCTTGGGCCGTCGGGACCCAGTACTTC
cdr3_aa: CASYPWAVGTQYF

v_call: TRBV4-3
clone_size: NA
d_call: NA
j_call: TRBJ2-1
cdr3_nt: TGCGCCAGCAGTCCAGAAGGGGACGGATCCTACAATGAGCAGTTCTTC
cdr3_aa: CASSPEGDGSYNEQFF

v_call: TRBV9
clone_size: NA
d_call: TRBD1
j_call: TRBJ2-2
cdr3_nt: TGTGCCAGCAGCGAGAGATGGACAGGGGGTACCGGGGAGCTGTTTTTT
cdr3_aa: CASSERWTGGTGELFF

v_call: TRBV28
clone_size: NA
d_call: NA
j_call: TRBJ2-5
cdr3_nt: TGTGCCAGCAGCCTCAGTTTTAGTCGGGAGACCCAGTACTTC
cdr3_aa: CASSLSFSRETQYF

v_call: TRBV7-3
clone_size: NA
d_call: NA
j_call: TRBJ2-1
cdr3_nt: TGTGCCAGCAGCTCCGGTTCCTACAATGAGCAGTTCTTC
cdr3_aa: CASSSGSYNEQFF

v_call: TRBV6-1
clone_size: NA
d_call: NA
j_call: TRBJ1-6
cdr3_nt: TGTGCCAGCAGTACCGGGGCTCGCTCACCCCTCCACTTT
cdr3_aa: CASSTGARSPLHF

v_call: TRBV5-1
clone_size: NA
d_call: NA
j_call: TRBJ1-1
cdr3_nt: TGCGCCAGCAGCTTTTCAGGCGGGACATATGAAGCTTTCTTT
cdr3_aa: CASSFSGGTYEAFF

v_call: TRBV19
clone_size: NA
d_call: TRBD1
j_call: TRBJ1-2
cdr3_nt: TGTGCCAGTAGTATGCCTGGAACAGGGGGGGATGACTATGGCTACACCTTC
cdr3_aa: CASSMPGTGGDDYGYTF

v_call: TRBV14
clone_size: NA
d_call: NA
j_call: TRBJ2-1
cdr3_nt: TGTGCCAGCAGCCCGTGGGCTGGGGGCAACCGGGAGCAGTTCTTC
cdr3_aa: CASSPWAGGNREQFF

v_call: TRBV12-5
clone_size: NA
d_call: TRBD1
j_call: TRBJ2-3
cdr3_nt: TGTGCTAGTGGCCCGGGACAGGGTGGAACAGATACGCAGTATTTT
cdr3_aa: CASGPGQGGTDTQYF

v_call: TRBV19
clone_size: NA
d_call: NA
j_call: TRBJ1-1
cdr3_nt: TGTGCCAGTAGTATTCGAGGCGAAGCTTTCTTT
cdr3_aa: CASSIRGEAFF

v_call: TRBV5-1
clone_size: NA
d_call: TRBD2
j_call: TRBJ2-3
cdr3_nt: TGCGCCAGCAGCCCCCGGGGGGAGCCCACAGATACGCAGTATTTT
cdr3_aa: CASSPRGEPTDTQYF

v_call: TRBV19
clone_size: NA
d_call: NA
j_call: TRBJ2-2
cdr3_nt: TGTGCCAGTAAACGGGGAGGTGGTAGAGGTTACACCGGGGAGCTGTTTTTT
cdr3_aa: CASKRGGGRGYTGELFF

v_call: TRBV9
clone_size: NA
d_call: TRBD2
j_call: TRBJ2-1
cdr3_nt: TGTGCCAGCAGCTCTCGGACTAGCGGGTTAAATTACAATGAGCAGTTCTTC
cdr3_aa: CASSSRTSGLNYNEQFF

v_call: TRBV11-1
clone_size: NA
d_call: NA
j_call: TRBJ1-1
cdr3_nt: TGTGCCAGCAGCTTCGGACAAGTGAACACTGAAGCTTTCTTT
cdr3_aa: CASSFGQVNTEAFF

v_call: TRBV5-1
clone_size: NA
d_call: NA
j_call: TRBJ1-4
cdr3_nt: TGCGCCAGCAGCGACCCACAGGGCGCTAATGAAAAACTGTTTTTT
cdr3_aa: CASSDPQGANEKLFF

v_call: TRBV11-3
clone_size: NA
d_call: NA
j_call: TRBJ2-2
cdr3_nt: TGTGCCAGCAGCGGGGGCAGGTACTCCGGGGAGCTGTTTTTT
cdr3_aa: CASSGGRYSGELFF